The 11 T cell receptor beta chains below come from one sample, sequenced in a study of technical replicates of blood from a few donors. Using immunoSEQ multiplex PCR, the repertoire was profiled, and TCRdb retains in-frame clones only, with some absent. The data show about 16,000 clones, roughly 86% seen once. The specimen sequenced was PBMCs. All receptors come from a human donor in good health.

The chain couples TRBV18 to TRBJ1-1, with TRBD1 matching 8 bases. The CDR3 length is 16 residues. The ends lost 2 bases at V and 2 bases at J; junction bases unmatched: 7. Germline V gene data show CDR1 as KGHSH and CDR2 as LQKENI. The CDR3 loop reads CASSPRTGLRNTEAFF. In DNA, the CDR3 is TGTGCCAGCTCACCAAGGACAGGGTTAAGAAACACTGAAGCTTTCTTT.

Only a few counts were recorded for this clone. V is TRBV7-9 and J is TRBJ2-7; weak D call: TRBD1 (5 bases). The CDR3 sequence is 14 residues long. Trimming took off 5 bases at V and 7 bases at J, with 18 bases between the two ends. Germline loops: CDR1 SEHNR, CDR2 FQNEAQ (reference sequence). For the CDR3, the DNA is TGTGCCAGCAGCCAGACAGCTCAACCTTGGGAGCAGTACTTC. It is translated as CASSQTAQPWEQYF.

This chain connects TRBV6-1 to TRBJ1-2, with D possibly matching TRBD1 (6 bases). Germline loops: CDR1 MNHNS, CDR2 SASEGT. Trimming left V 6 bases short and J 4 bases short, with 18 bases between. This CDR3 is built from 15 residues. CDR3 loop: CASRPQGPGPYGYTF. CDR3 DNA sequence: TGTGCCAGCAGACCCCAGGGGCCGGGACCCTATGGCTACACCTTC.

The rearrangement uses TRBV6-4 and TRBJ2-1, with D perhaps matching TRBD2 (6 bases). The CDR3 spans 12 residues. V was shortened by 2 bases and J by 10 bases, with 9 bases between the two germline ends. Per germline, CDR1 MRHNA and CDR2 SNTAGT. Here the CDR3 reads CASSDAGREQFF. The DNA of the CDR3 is TGTGCCAGCAGTGACGCGGGACGGGAGCAGTTCTTC.

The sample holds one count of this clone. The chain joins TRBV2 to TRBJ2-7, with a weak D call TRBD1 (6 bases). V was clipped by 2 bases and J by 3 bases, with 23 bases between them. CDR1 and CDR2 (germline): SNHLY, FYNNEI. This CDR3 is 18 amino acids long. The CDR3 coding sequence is TGTGCCAGCAGTGAATCTTGGCAGGGGCCCCCTAGGGTCTACGAGCAGTACTTC. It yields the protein CASSESWQGPPRVYEQYF.

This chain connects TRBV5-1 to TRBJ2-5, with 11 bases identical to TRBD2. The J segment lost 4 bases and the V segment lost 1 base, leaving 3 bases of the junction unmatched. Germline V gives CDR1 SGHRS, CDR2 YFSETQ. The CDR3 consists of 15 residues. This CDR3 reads CASSLLAGGIETQYF. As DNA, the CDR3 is TGCGCCAGCAGCTTGTTAGCGGGAGGGATAGAGACCCAGTACTTC.

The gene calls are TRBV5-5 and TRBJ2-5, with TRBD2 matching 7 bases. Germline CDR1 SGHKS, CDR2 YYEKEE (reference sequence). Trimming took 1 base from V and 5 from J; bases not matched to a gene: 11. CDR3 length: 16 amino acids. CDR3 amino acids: CASSLLGEGLGETQYF. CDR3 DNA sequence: TGTGCCAGCAGCTTGTTAGGGGAGGGCCTCGGGGAGACCCAGTACTTC.

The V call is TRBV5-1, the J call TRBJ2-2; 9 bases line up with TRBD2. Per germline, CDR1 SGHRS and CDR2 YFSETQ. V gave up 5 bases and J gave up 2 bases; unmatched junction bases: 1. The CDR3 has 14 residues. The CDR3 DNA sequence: TGCGCCAGCAGGGGACTAGCTAACACCGGGGAGCTGTTTTTT. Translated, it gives CASRGLANTGELFF.

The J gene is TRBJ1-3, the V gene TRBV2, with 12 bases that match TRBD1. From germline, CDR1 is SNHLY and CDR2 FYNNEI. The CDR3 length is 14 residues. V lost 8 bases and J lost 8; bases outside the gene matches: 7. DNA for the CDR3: TGTGCCAGCTCGAGAGGGACAGGGGGCCACACCATATATTTT. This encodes CASSRGTGGHTIYF.

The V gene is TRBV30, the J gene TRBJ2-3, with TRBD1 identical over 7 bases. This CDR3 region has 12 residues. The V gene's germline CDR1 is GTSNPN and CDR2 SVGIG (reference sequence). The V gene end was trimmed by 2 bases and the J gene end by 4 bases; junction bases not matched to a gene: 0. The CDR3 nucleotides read TGTGCCTGGAGTACAGGGGCAGATACGCAGTATTTT. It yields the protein CAWSTGADTQYF.

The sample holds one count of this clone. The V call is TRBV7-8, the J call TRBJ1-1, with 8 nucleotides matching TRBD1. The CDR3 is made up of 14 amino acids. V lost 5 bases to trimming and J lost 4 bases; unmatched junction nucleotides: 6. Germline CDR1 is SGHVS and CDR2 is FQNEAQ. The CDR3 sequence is CASSPRQGSTEAFF. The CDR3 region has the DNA TGTGCCAGCAGCCCTAGACAGGGGAGCACTGAAGCTTTCTTT. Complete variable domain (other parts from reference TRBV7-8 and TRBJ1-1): GAGVSQSPRYKVAKRGQDVALRCDPISGHVSLFWYQQALGQGPEFLTYFQNEAQLDKSGLPSDRFFAERPEGSVSTLKIQRTQQEDSAVYLCASSPRQGSTEAFFGQGTRLTVV.